A single sample is the source of the 16 T cell receptor beta chains below, sequenced in a study of OX40 agonist ivuxolimab in advanced cancers. Libraries were prepared by immunoSEQ multiplex PCR; TCRdb keeps only in-frame clonotypes and omits some of them. The data contain roughly 60,000 clones, 65% to 85% of them singletons. The sample here was CD4+ or CD8+ T cells sorted from blood, taken in a trial of the OX40 agonist ivuxolimab. All receptors come from an adult with an advanced solid tumor such as melanoma, head and neck, liver or kidney cancer.

The J gene is TRBJ1-2, the V gene TRBV29-1; D not certain. Trimming shortened V by 6 bases and J by 4 bases, and 12 bases separated the two germline ends. Germline assignment: CDR1 SQVTM and CDR2 ANQGSEA. CDR3 length: 12 residues. In nucleotides, the CDR3 is TGCAGCGTCCGACACCGCTTCTATGGCTACACCTTC. It codes for CSVRHRFYGYTF. The variable domain in full, completed from reference TRBV29-1 and TRBJ1-2, reads SAVISQKPSRDICQRGTSLTIQCQVDSQVTMMFWYRQQPGQSLTLIATANQGSEATYESGFVIDKFPISRPNLTFSTLTVSNMSPEDSSIYLCSVRHRFYGYTFGSGTRLTVV.

The chain joins TRBV6-5 to TRBJ2-5; tentatively, D is TRBD1 or TRBD2 (5 bases each). V shed 5 bases and J shed 7 bases, with 17 bases lying between them. This CDR3 comprises 14 residues. Per the germline V gene, CDR1 is MNHEY and CDR2 is SVGAGI. This CDR3 is CASSRDLTSGTQYF. CDR3 nucleotide sequence: TGTGCCAGCAGTCGGGACCTAACCTCAGGGACCCAGTACTTC.

The CDR3 reads CATSRNLGQGQSPLHF. The DNA for the CDR3 is TGTGCCACCAGCAGGAACCTGGGACAGGGACAATCACCCCTCCACTTT. This chain joins TRBV15 and TRBJ1-6; 9 nucleotides line up with TRBD1. Losses at the gene ends were 3 bases for V and 10 bases for J; bases not matched to a gene: 10. There are 16 residues in the CDR3. The germline CDR1 and CDR2 sequences are LNHNV and YYDKDF (reference sequence).

The J gene is TRBJ2-5, the V gene TRBV7-2, with 9 bases that match TRBD1. Germline-derived CDR1 and CDR2 are SGHTA and FQGNSA. V lost 1 base and J lost 0; bases outside the gene matches: 3. The CDR3 loop spans 16 amino acids. CDR3 DNA sequence: TGTGCCAGCAGCTTAGTGGGGACAGGGAACCAAGAGACCCAGTACTTC. This encodes CASSLVGTGNQETQYF.

The count of this clone is one. CDR3 DNA sequence: TGTGCCAGCAGGCCGGGACAGGTAGACTATGGCTACACCTTC. As protein: CASRPGQVDYGYTF. The J gene is TRBJ1-2, the V gene TRBV5-4; TRBD1 agrees at 8 bases. V trimming: 5 bases; J trimming: 3 bases; junction bases outside the gene matches: 6. Germline CDR1 SGHNT, CDR2 YYREEE (reference sequence). The CDR3 has 14 residues.

This clone came up many times. This sequence joins TRBV2 and TRBJ2-1; D gene unclear. The CDR3 totals 12 residues. Germline loops: CDR1 SNHLY, CDR2 FYNNEI. Trimming pared 4 bases from V and 10 bases from J, leaving 11 bases between. Written as DNA, the CDR3 is TGTGCCAGCAGTGTTAGACCGGGCGAGCAGTTCTTC. Protein: CASSVRPGEQFF.

The CDR3 loop reads CASSESGETQYF. The DNA of the CDR3 is TGTGCCAGCAGTGAATCCGGAGAGACCCAGTACTTC. V is TRBV25-1 and J is TRBJ2-5, with D uncertain. Looked up from germline, CDR1 is MGHDK and CDR2 is SYGVNS. V lost 1 base and J 4 bases, leaving 4 bases between the germline ends. CDR3 size: 12 residues.

The chain joins TRBV18 to TRBJ2-2; 7 bases are shared with TRBD1. The CDR3 runs 16 residues. J was trimmed by 0 bases and V by 2 bases; bases with no gene match: 3. Per germline, CDR1 KGHSH and CDR2 LQKENI. DNA for the CDR3: TGTGCCAGCTCACCAACCGGGACAGCGAACACCGGGGAGCTGTTTTTT. Translating gives CASSPTGTANTGELFF.

V gene TRBV2 combines with J gene TRBJ1-1; no clear D gene. Germline values: CDR1 SNHLY, CDR2 FYNNEI. Trimming shortened V by 3 bases and J by 0 bases, and 11 bases separated the two germline ends. This CDR3 has 15 amino acids. In DNA, the CDR3 is TGTGCCAGCAGTGATTTGGGTCCCCTGAACACTGAAGCTTTCTTT. The encoded protein is CASSDLGPLNTEAFF.

The chain couples TRBV7-2 to TRBJ2-3; 7 positions match TRBD2. CDR1 and CDR2 (germline): SGHTA, FQGNSA. There are 16 residues in the CDR3. The V gene end was trimmed by 3 bases and the J gene end by 5 bases; junction bases not matched to a gene: 11. In DNA form, the CDR3 reads TGTGCCAGCAGCTTGAGCGGGACCGGATCCGGAGATACGCAGTATTTT. This gives the protein CASSLSGTGSGDTQYF.

The chain couples TRBV27 to TRBJ2-1; possible D gene TRBD2, 6 bases. V dropped 3 bases and J dropped 0 bases, with 12 bases sitting between them. The CDR3 is 16 residues long. Per the germline V gene, CDR1 is MNHEY and CDR2 is SMNVEV (reference sequence). This CDR3 is CASSFTGLGSYNEQFF. The CDR3 bases are TGTGCCAGCAGTTTCACGGGACTGGGCTCCTACAATGAGCAGTTCTTC.

The chain is built from TRBV5-1 and TRBJ1-2, with D uncertain. Deletions cut 0 bases from V and 4 bases from J, with 7 bases between. There are 13 residues in the CDR3. CDR1 and CDR2 from the germline V gene are SGHRS and YFSETQ. The CDR3 nucleotides are TGCGCCAGCAGCTTGGACAGCAGCTATGGCTACACCTTC. Translated: CASSLDSSYGYTF. The variable domain in full, with the rest retrieved from reference TRBV5-1 and TRBJ1-2, is KAGVTQTPRYLIKTRGQQVTLSCSPISGHRSVSWYQQTPGQGLQFLFEYFSETQRNKGNFPGRFSGRQFSNSRSEMNVSTLELGDSALYLCASSLDSSYGYTFGSGTRLTVV.

The chain couples TRBV29-1 to TRBJ2-3; perhaps TRBD2 as D (6 bases). Germline values: CDR1 SQVTM, CDR2 ANQGSEA. This CDR3 comprises 15 residues. The ends were cut back, 6 bases at V and 1 base at J, with 17 bases in the middle. The CDR3, as DNA: TGCAGCGTGCCCCCCTGGGGGGAGGGCACAGATACGCAGTATTTT. This codes for CSVPPWGEGTDTQYF.

V and J are TRBV5-4 and TRBJ2-3; D is unresolved. V lost 1 base, J lost 5 bases, and 8 bases lay in between. The length of the CDR3 is 13 residues. From germline, CDR1 is SGHNT and CDR2 YYREEE (reference sequence). The chain's CDR3 is CASSLNLVDTQYF. The CDR3 DNA follows: TGTGCCAGCAGCTTGAATCTAGTAGATACGCAGTATTTT.

This chain uses TRBV5-6 with TRBJ2-1; TRBD2 matches 7 bases. J gave up 9 bases and V 3 bases, and 12 bases lay outside the gene matches. The CDR3 spans 15 residues. Germline lookup yields CDR1 SGHDT and CDR2 YYEEEE. CDR3 nucleotide sequence: TGTGCCAGCAGCTCGCTACTAGCGTCCGGGGTTGAGCAGTTCTTC. Translated, it gives CASSSLLASGVEQFF.

The chain combines TRBV15 with TRBJ1-1; D uncertain. Trimming stripped 0 bases from V and 2 bases from J, with 4 bases between. The CDR3 runs to 13 residues. CDR1 is LNHNV and CDR2 is YYDKDF in the germline V gene (reference sequence). DNA of the CDR3: TGTGCCACCAGCAGAGATACTAACACTGAAGCTTTCTTT. Its translation is CATSRDTNTEAFF.